The entry that follows covers one T cell receptor (beta chain) sequence. These data come from a study of type 1 regulatory T cells. Study context: T-allo10 is a Tr1-enriched, alloantigen-specific CD4 T cell product made in vitro.

The V gene's germline CDR1 is SQVTM and CDR2 ANQGSEA. This CDR3 has 13 amino acids. V lost 4 bases and J lost 3, with 10 bases in between. TCRdb reprocessed the reads via MiXCR and lists one record per CDR3 protein. There are over 90,000 distinct CDR3 sequences in the sample; 30% to 35% occur only once, and about 2% lies in the top ten. The TCR sequence derives from a human donor in good health. The specimen was CD4+ T cells, either the whole sample or a sorted fraction (not recorded which). V usage is TRBV29-1 and J usage is TRBJ2-1; D unclear. The CDR3 is CSVGPPGYNEQFF. The CDR3 DNA reads as TGCAGCGTTGGCCCCCCCGGCTACAATGAGCAGTTCTTC.